The 29 T cell receptor beta chains listed next were all sequenced from one sample in a study of shared clonotypes between healthy human individuals (dated by TCRdb to between 2020 and 2021). Receptor libraries were prepared by the immunoSEQ multiplex PCR assay. The clones in this table, taken by TCRdb from immuneACCESS, are in-frame only. Not every clone is retained; where verified, under half of the shortfall comes from an unresolved V gene, and the cause of the rest is unknown. Within this sample are some 360,000 clones, with over 70% of them counted one time only. The ten largest clones represent 10% of the sample. The sample consisted of memory CD4+ T cells sorted from blood. This sample's cell subset or site label indicates: CD45RA-negative fraction. These receptors all come from a young man in good health.

This clone was seen repeatedly, ten times or more. The chain combines TRBV4-1 with TRBJ2-2; D remains unclear. The ends were cut back, 3 bases at V and 0 bases at J, with 11 bases in the middle. The CDR3 consists of 16 residues. CDR1 and CDR2 (germline): MGHRA, YSYEKL. This chain's CDR3 is CASSHFEAANTGELFF. CDR3 coding DNA: TGCGCCAGCAGCCACTTCGAAGCCGCGAACACCGGGGAGCTGTTTTTT.

The rearrangement uses TRBV6-1 and TRBJ2-5; tentative D call: TRBD2 (5 bases). Germline V gene sequence: CDR1 MNHNS, CDR2 SASEGT. The V gene lost 3 bases and the J gene lost 4 bases, with 15 bases spanning the gap. The CDR3 is made up of 15 amino acids. The CDR3 sequence: CASSDSGFSGETQYF. CDR3 nucleotide sequence: TGTGCCAGCAGTGATTCGGGGTTTTCGGGAGAGACCCAGTACTTC.

Ten or more counts support this clone. In the same sample, other DNA sequences code for this CDR3. The gene calls are TRBV30 and TRBJ2-7, with D unresolved. V was trimmed by 0 bases and J by 0 bases, leaving 3 bases between them. Germline V gene lookup returns CDR1 GTSNPN and CDR2 SVGIG (reference sequence). The CDR3 is 12 residues long. Here the CDR3 reads CAWSVSSYEQYF. CDR3 coding DNA: TGTGCCTGGAGTGTATCCTCCTACGAGCAGTACTTC.

The J gene is TRBJ1-2, the V gene TRBV15, with D tentatively TRBD1 (5 bases). Trimming took 0 bases from V and 8 from J, leaving 7 bases between them. Per the germline V gene, CDR1 is LNHNV and CDR2 is YYDKDF (reference sequence). This CDR3 is built from 12 residues. CDR3 in DNA: TGTGCCACCAGCAGAGACCGACAGGGCTACACCTTC. Translation gives CATSRDRQGYTF.

Details on this clone: A far bigger clonotype differs at one base, so this is likely a read error. The chain links TRBV12-2 to TRBJ1-2; TRBD1, the table's D call, lacks a check against the DNA. TRBV12-2 is noted as a pseudogene. This CDR3 contains 14 residues. The CDR3 DNA reads TGTGCAAGTCGCCCCCGGGGGACAGGGAATGGCTACACCTTC. It is translated as CASRPRGTGNGYTF.

This clone was picked up a small number of times. The chain links TRBV5-1 to TRBJ2-7, with D perhaps TRBD2 (6 bases). This CDR3 is built from 17 residues. V gave up 3 bases and J gave up 5 bases, with 24 bases separating them. Germline V CDR1 and CDR2: SGHRS, YFSETQ. The DNA of the CDR3 is TGCGCCAGCAGCTGGGGGGACCTCAGGGATCCAAATAACGAGCAGTACTTC. Translation: CASSWGDLRDPNNEQYF.

The chain uses TRBV25-1 and TRBJ2-7; tentative D call: TRBD1 (6 bases). V was pared by 6 bases and J by 3 bases, with 12 bases between. The length of the CDR3 is 13 residues. Germline lookup yields CDR1 MGHDK and CDR2 SYGVNS. The CDR3 sequence: CASRDRTNYEQYF. CDR3 DNA sequence: TGTGCCAGCAGGGACAGAACAAACTACGAGCAGTACTTC.

The rearrangement joins TRBV25-1 to TRBJ2-3, with TRBD2 as a possible D gene (5 bases). Germline V gene lookup returns CDR1 MGHDK and CDR2 SYGVNS. V lost 3 bases, J lost 0 bases, and 16 bases lay in between. CDR3 length: 17 residues. The CDR3 DNA follows: TGTGCCAGCAGTGACCCAATGGGAGAAGTTAGCACAGATACGCAGTATTTT. Protein: CASSDPMGEVSTDTQYF.

The chain couples TRBV28 to TRBJ2-7; 8 nucleotides agree with TRBD1. Germline V gives CDR1 MDHEN, CDR2 SYDVKM. The CDR3 is 15 amino acids. The ends lost 6 bases at V and 0 bases at J; junction bases unmatched: 7. Written as DNA, the CDR3 is TGTGCCAGCAGCCAACACCAGGGGGCCTCCTACGAGCAGTACTTC. Amino acid sequence: CASSQHQGASYEQYF. Based on the CDR3 plus reference TRBV28 and TRBJ2-7, the full variable domain is DVKVTQSSRYLVKRTGEKVFLECVQDMDHENMFWYRQDPGLGLRLIYFSYDVKMKEKGDIPEGYSVSREKKERFSLILESASTNQTSMYLCASSQHQGASYEQYFGPGTRLTVT.

The V gene is TRBV27, the J gene TRBJ1-2; D might be TRBD1 (5 bases). The CDR3 consists of 13 residues. The V gene's germline CDR1 is MNHEY and CDR2 SMNVEV (reference sequence). Trimming removed 2 bases at V and 8 bases at J, with 12 bases between. The CDR3 bases are TGTGCCAGCAGTTTACAGGGTTCGGGAGGCTACACCTTC. This gives the protein CASSLQGSGGYTF.

The rearrangement uses TRBV7-2 and TRBJ1-1, with D possibly TRBD1 on 6 matching bases. This CDR3 region has 14 residues. Trimming stripped 5 bases from V and 4 bases from J, with 14 bases between. CDR1 and CDR2 from the germline V gene are SGHTA and FQGNSA. CDR3 protein: CASSPQGRSTEAFF. DNA for the CDR3: TGTGCCAGCAGCCCCCAGGGGAGGAGCACTGAAGCTTTCTTT. Complete variable domain (other parts from reference TRBV7-2 and TRBJ1-1): GAGVSQSPSNKVTEKGKDVELRCDPISGHTALYWYRQSLGQGLEFLIYFQGNSAPDKSGLPSDRFSAERTGGSVSTLTIQRTQQEDSAVYLCASSPQGRSTEAFFGQGTRLTVV.

This chain uses TRBV7-9 with TRBJ2-2; D unclear. There are 10 residues in the CDR3. Germline CDR1 is SEHNR and CDR2 is FQNEAQ (reference sequence). Trimming shortened V by 1 base and J by 11 bases, and 2 bases separated the two germline ends. The CDR3 protein is CASSLVELFF. The CDR3, as DNA: TGTGCCAGCAGCTTAGTTGAGCTGTTTTTT.

The V and J genes are TRBV18 and TRBJ2-5; 9 bases match TRBD2. The CDR3 extends over 15 amino acids. Germline V gene lookup returns CDR1 KGHSH and CDR2 LQKENI. The trim removed 2 bases at V and 7 bases at J, leaving 8 bases unmatched. CDR3: CASSPSTAGGGTQYF. DNA of the CDR3: TGTGCCAGCTCACCATCTACAGCGGGAGGCGGGACCCAGTACTTC.

V is TRBV5-1 and J is TRBJ2-5; D ambiguous. In germline, CDR1 is SGHRS, CDR2 YFSETQ. V was pared by 2 bases and J by 5 bases, with 10 bases between. This CDR3 comprises 13 residues. As DNA, the CDR3 is TGCGCCAGCAGCTTCGGTAGTACGGAGACCCAGTACTTC. Residues: CASSFGSTETQYF.

The chain links TRBV28 to TRBJ2-1; 8 positions agree with TRBD2. The trim removed 3 bases at V and 0 bases at J, leaving 4 bases unmatched. Germline V lookup: CDR1 MDHEN, CDR2 SYDVKM. The CDR3 has 16 amino acids. For the CDR3, the DNA is TGTGCCAGCAGTTTCCCGAGCGGGAGCTCCTACAATGAGCAGTTCTTC. This gives the protein CASSFPSGSSYNEQFF.

V and J are TRBV9 and TRBJ2-6; D call uncertain. The CDR3 runs 15 residues. Germline lookup yields CDR1 SGDLS and CDR2 YYNGEE. Trimming removed 0 bases at V and 0 bases at J, with 4 bases between. The CDR3 reads CASSVVGSGANVLTF. The CDR3 DNA reads TGTGCCAGCAGCGTAGTCGGCTCTGGGGCCAACGTCCTGACTTTC.

The CDR3 is CASSPSLTITSYEQYF. The CDR3 DNA sequence: TGTGCCAGCAGTCCCTCATTAACAATTACCTCCTACGAGCAGTACTTC. The chain has TRBV28 and TRBJ2-7; D is undetermined. Germline V gives CDR1 MDHEN, CDR2 SYDVKM. Between the trimmed V and J ends, which lost 5 bases and 0 bases, there was a span of 17 bases. The CDR3 extends over 16 amino acids.

The rearrangement uses TRBV30 and TRBJ2-1, with 11 bases that match TRBD1. Germline V gene data show CDR1 as GTSNPN and CDR2 as SVGIG (reference sequence). This CDR3 is 14 amino acids long. The V and J ends lost 2 bases and 10 bases, in that order; junction bases with no gene match: 7. The CDR3, as DNA: TGTGCCTGGAGTTCTGGACAGGGGGCTTTCGAGCAGTTCTTC. Its translation is CAWSSGQGAFEQFF.

The V call is TRBV30, the J call TRBJ2-3; D is perhaps TRBD1 (6 bases). Trimming pared 3 bases from V and 2 bases from J, leaving 12 bases between. Germline CDR1 GTSNPN, CDR2 SVGIG (reference sequence). This CDR3 contains 14 residues. CDR3 region: CAWRPYRVTDTQYF. For the CDR3, the DNA is TGTGCCTGGAGACCTTACAGGGTCACAGATACGCAGTATTTT. Based on the CDR3 plus reference TRBV30 and TRBJ2-3, the full variable domain is SQTIHQWPATLVQPVGSPLSLECTVEGTSNPNLYWYRQAAGRGLQLLFYSVGIGQISSEVPQNLSASRPQDRQFILSSKKLLLSDSGFYLCAWRPYRVTDTQYFGPGTRLTVL.

The chain links TRBV29-1 to TRBJ2-5; D is perhaps TRBD2 (5 bases). Trimming shortened V by 3 bases and J by 4 bases, and 12 bases separated the two germline ends. Germline V gene sequence: CDR1 SQVTM, CDR2 ANQGSEA. The CDR3 covers 13 residues. The CDR3 spells CSVEVLVRETQYF. The CDR3 nucleotides are TGCAGCGTTGAGGTACTAGTGCGAGAGACCCAGTACTTC.

This clone was observed once. The V gene is TRBV7-8, the J gene TRBJ2-1; 12 nucleotides align to TRBD2. CDR3 size: 15 residues. Germline CDR1 is SGHVS and CDR2 is FQNEAQ. V lost 5 bases to trimming and J lost 4 bases; unmatched junction nucleotides: 3. This CDR3 reads CASSNGLAGYNEQFF. CDR3 DNA: TGTGCCAGCAGCAACGGACTAGCGGGGTACAATGAGCAGTTCTTC.

This clone was seen a few times. The chain is built from TRBV6-1 and TRBJ2-2; unclear D gene. The V and J ends lost 5 bases and 6 bases respectively, with 7 bases between them. The CDR3 is 12 residues long. Germline values: CDR1 MNHNS, CDR2 SASEGT. CDR3 sequence: CASSLKAGELFF. DNA for the CDR3: TGTGCCAGCAGTTTAAAAGCCGGGGAGCTGTTTTTT.

V and J are TRBV10-3 and TRBJ2-3; no definite D call. CDR3 size: 13 residues. Germline-derived CDR1 and CDR2 are ENHRY and SYGVKD. Trimming removed 11 bases at V and 0 bases at J, with 12 bases between. The CDR3 reads CAAQPTSTDTQYF. CDR3 in DNA: TGTGCCGCACAGCCTACTAGCACAGATACGCAGTATTTT.

The rearrangement joins TRBV4-3 to TRBJ2-3; 9 positions match TRBD1. CDR3 length equals 19 residues. Germline assignment: CDR1 LGHNA and CDR2 YSLEER. V lost 0 bases to trimming and J lost 4 bases; unmatched junction nucleotides: 14. CDR3: CASSQDWGAGTGLADTQYF. Written as DNA, the CDR3 is TGCGCCAGCAGCCAAGATTGGGGTGCCGGGACAGGGCTAGCAGATACGCAGTATTTT.

This clone was seen a few times. The chain has TRBV5-4 and TRBJ2-5, with a weak D call TRBD2 (6 bases). V was shortened by 3 bases and J by 3 bases, with 18 bases between the two germline ends. CDR1 and CDR2 from the germline V gene are SGHNT and YYREEE (reference sequence). The CDR3 loop spans 16 amino acids. The CDR3 sequence: CASSSISGLSKETQYF. In DNA, the CDR3 is TGTGCCAGCAGCTCCATTAGCGGACTATCAAAAGAGACCCAGTACTTC.

V gene TRBV5-1 combines with J gene TRBJ2-2; D ambiguous. V was shortened by 4 bases and J by 3 bases, with 10 bases between the two germline ends. The germline gives CDR1 SGHRS, CDR2 YFSETQ. This CDR3 comprises 14 residues. The CDR3 sequence: CASSGWVDTGELFF. CDR3 bases: TGCGCCAGCAGCGGGTGGGTCGACACCGGGGAGCTGTTTTTT.

The chain links TRBV9 to TRBJ2-1, with 7 bases fitting TRBD2. CDR3 length: 17 residues. The V gene's germline CDR1 is SGDLS and CDR2 YYNGEE. V lost 0 bases to trimming and J lost 5 bases; unmatched junction nucleotides: 11. The CDR3, as DNA: TGTGCCAGCAGCGTAGACCCCCCCGGACTAGTGAACAATGAGCAGTTCTTC. It specifies CASSVDPPGLVNNEQFF.

This sequence joins TRBV28 and TRBJ2-7, with a tentative D call TRBD1 (6 bases). The CDR3 has 14 residues. V lost 7 bases and J 2 bases, leaving 15 bases between the germline ends. Germline CDR1 reads MDHEN; CDR2 reads SYDVKM. CDR3 nucleotides: TGTGCCAGCACCCTTACAGGGTCCGCCTACGAGCAGTACTTC. It encodes CASTLTGSAYEQYF.

Notes on this clone: This may be a read error: a much more frequent sequence differs by one nucleotide. Other DNA variants within this sample encode the same CDR3. This chain links TRBV7-2 with TRBJ2-3, with 11 bases fitting TRBD2. The CDR3 contains 14 residues. The germline gives CDR1 SGHTA, CDR2 FQGNSA. J gave up 4 bases and V 3 bases, and 0 bases lay outside the gene matches. The CDR3 nucleotides are TGTGCCAGCAGCTTGGGACTAGCGGCAGATACGCAGTATTTT. As protein: CASSLGLAADTQYF.